This TCR beta chain was sequenced for a study of shared clonotypes between healthy human individuals. Clones were read by immunoSEQ multiplex PCR, and TCRdb kept only the in-frame ones, dropping some. The sample has about 380,000 clones; 96% are singletons. J was trimmed by 5 bases and V by 2 bases; bases with no gene match: 5. Looked up from germline, CDR1 is MNHNY and CDR2 is SVGAGI (reference sequence). The CDR3 sequence is 15 residues long. The TCR sequence derives from a man aged 30-40 years in good health. The rearrangement links TRBV6-6 to TRBJ2-4; TRBD1 matches 8 bases. Sequencing was performed on memory CD8+ T cells sorted from blood. Subset in this sample: CD45RO+ cells pooled with CCR7-negative TemRA cells. This chain's CDR3 is CASSYPGGLQNIQYF. The CDR3 bases are TGTGCCAGCAGTTACCCAGGGGGCTTGCAAAACATTCAGTACTTC.